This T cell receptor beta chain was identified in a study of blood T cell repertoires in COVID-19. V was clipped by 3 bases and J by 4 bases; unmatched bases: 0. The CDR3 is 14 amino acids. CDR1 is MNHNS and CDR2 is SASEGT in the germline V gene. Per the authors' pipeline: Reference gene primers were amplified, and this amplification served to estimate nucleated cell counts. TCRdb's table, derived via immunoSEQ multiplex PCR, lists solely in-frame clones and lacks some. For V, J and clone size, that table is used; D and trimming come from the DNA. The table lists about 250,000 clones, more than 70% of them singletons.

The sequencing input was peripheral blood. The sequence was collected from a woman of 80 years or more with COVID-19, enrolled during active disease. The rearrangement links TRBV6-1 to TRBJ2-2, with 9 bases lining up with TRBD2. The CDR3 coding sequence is TGTGCCAGCAGTGATAGCGGGGGCACCGGGGAGCTGTTTTTT. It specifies CASSDSGGTGELFF.